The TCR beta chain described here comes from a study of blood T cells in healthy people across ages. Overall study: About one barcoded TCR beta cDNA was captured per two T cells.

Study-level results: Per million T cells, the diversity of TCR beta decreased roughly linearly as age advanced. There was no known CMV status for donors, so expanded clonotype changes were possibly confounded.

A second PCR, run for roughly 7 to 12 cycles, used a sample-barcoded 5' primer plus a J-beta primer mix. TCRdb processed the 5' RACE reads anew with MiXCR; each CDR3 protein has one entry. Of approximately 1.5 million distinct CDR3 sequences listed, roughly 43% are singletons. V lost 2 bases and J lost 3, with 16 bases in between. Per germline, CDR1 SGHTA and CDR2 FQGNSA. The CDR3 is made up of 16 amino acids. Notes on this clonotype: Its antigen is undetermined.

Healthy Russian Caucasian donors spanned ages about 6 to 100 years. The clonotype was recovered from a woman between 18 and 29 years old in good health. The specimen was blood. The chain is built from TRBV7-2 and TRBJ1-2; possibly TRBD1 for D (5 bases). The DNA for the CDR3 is TGTGCCAGCAGCTTATCCCTGGGGCGGGTGTACTATGGCTACACCTTC. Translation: CASSLSLGRVYYGYTF.